This TCR beta chain was sequenced during a study of cytomegalovirus exposure and HLA in healthy donors. Overall study findings and caveats: A few chains tied to CMV proved CMV antigen-specific in vitro. Most TCR sequences showed up rarely, but some public TCRs showed up in many donors.

Healthy bone marrow donors supplied every sample. A multiplex PCR was run with 60 Vbeta primers and 13 Jbeta primers. Profiling relied on immunoSEQ multiplex PCR, and the TCRdb table lists in-frame clones only, not all of them. The repertoire holds approximately 190,000 clones, with roughly 80% as singletons. On this clone itself: The antigen is undetermined.

V lost 3 bases and J lost 5; bases outside the gene matches: 4. The CDR3 extends over 13 amino acids. Germline V gene data show CDR1 as LGHNA and CDR2 as YNFKEQ. The material sequenced was PBMCs. The V and J genes are TRBV4-2 and TRBJ2-7, with 7 bases fitting TRBD1. The source is a woman in her forties or fifties in good health and CMV-seropositive. The CDR3 DNA sequence: TGTGCCAGCAGCCAGCGACAGGGCCACGAGCAGTACTTC. Amino acid sequence: CASSQRQGHEQYF.